These 8 T cell receptor beta chains originate from one sample sequenced in a study of blood T cell repertoires in COVID-19. Sequencing was performed with immunoSEQ multiplex PCR; in TCRdb, only in-frame clones are kept and a portion is missing. Counted here are approximately 300,000 clones, under 85% occurring once; the ten biggest clones make up 0.85% to 0.9%. The source material was peripheral blood. These receptors all stem from a human donor with COVID-19, enrolled during active disease. The donor label of this sample is uncertain.

This chain uses TRBV29-1 with TRBJ1-2, with D unclear. The V and J ends lost 3 bases and 2 bases respectively, with 10 bases between them. The CDR3 is 13 residues long. The germline gives CDR1 SQVTM, CDR2 ANQGSEA. Written as DNA, the CDR3 is TGCAGCGTTGAGGGCGGAGGGAACTATGGCTACACCTTC. This translates into CSVEGGGNYGYTF.

The V and J genes are TRBV28 and TRBJ1-2; the match to TRBD1 covers 9 bases. The CDR3 is 15 amino acids. Per germline, CDR1 MDHEN and CDR2 SYDVKM. Losses at the gene ends were 6 bases for V and 10 bases for J; bases not matched to a gene: 15. CDR3 nucleotide sequence: TGTGCCAGCAGCTCTACCGGGACAGGGAAGGTTTACTACACCTTC. Residues: CASSSTGTGKVYYTF.

This clone was found once. The V and J genes are TRBV29-1 and TRBJ1-2; 10 nucleotides align to TRBD1. V dropped 3 bases and J dropped 13; count of bases not matched to a gene: 8. Germline V gene lookup returns CDR1 SQVTM and CDR2 ANQGSEA. The CDR3 spans 12 residues. The CDR3 spells CSVDATGGARTF. The CDR3 coding sequence is TGCAGCGTTGACGCGACAGGGGGCGCACGCACCTTC. Together with reference TRBV29-1 and TRBJ1-2, the CDR3 gives the full variable domain: SAVISQKPSRDICQRGTSLTIQCQVDSQVTMMFWYRQQPGQSLTLIATANQGSEATYESGFVIDKFPISRPNLTFSTLTVSNMSPEDSSIYLCSVDATGGARTFGSGTRLTVV.

This CDR3 is CASSSRIMNTEAFF. The CDR3 bases are TGTGCCAGCAGTTCTAGGATCATGAACACTGAAGCTTTCTTT. This sequence joins TRBV28 and TRBJ1-1, with D unclear. The CDR3 totals 14 residues. Germline V gene data show CDR1 as MDHEN and CDR2 as SYDVKM. The V gene lost 4 bases and the J gene lost 0 bases, with 9 bases spanning the gap.

The chain is built from TRBV7-9 and TRBJ2-7, with 8 bases matching TRBD1. Germline trimming cut 3 bases from V and 2 bases from J; bases unmatched to any gene: 9. From germline, CDR1 is SEHNR and CDR2 FQNEAQ (reference sequence). This CDR3 comprises 16 residues. The DNA of the CDR3 is TGTGCCAGCAGCTTGGGATCGGGACAGGTAACCTACGAGCAGTACTTC. Translating it yields CASSLGSGQVTYEQYF.

The J gene is TRBJ1-4, the V gene TRBV19; 8 bases align to TRBD1. The CDR3 is made up of 13 amino acids. Germline CDR1 LNHDA, CDR2 SQIVND (reference sequence). J was trimmed by 6 bases and V by 7 bases; bases with no gene match: 4. The CDR3 DNA reads as TGTGCCAGTAACAGGGGGAACTATGAAAAACTGTTTTTT. Translation gives CASNRGNYEKLFF.

The chain links TRBV25-1 to TRBJ2-6; a possible D gene is TRBD1 (5 bases). The CDR3 runs to 17 residues. Per the germline V gene, CDR1 is MGHDK and CDR2 is SYGVNS. V dropped 1 base and J dropped 2 bases, with 12 bases sitting between them. The CDR3 DNA reads TGTGCCAGCAGTGAATCAGGGCGGCCACCTGGGGCCAACGTCCTGACTTTC. Translated: CASSESGRPPGANVLTF.

The chain couples TRBV29-1 to TRBJ1-5; no definite D call. The germline V gene encodes CDR1 SQVTM and CDR2 ANQGSEA. The V gene lost 4 bases and the J gene lost 4 bases, with 8 bases spanning the gap. CDR3 length: 12 residues. CDR3 amino acids: CSVADGNQPQHF. CDR3 in DNA: TGCAGCGTTGCCGACGGGAATCAGCCCCAGCATTTT.